These T cell receptor beta chains were read from a single sample in a study of blood T cell repertoires in COVID-19. TCRdb's table, derived via immunoSEQ multiplex PCR, lists solely in-frame clones and lacks some. Of under 200,000 clones listed, 86% are singletons. The sequenced material came from PBMCs or T cells enriched from blood (not recorded which). Source of these receptors: a woman between 40 and 50 years old in a cohort exposed to, infected with or recovered from COVID-19 (not recorded which). CDR3s include the opening cysteine and the closing phenylalanine or tryptophan. The D gene is left open where the match is weak. Not all rows give a size; the values are once, few, many and, for expanded clones, a class.

v_gene,d_gene,abundance,j_gene,CDR3nt,CDR3aa
TRBV4-1,-,once,TRBJ1-1,TGCGCCAGCAGCCCTGGGCCCTTGAACACTGAAGCTTTCTTT,CASSPGPLNTEAFF
TRBV19,TRBD2,once,TRBJ2-7,TGTGCCAGTAGTATTTCGGATAGCGGGAGCTACGAGCAGTACTTC,CASSISDSGSYEQYF
TRBV5-4,-,-,TRBJ2-7,TGTGCCAGCAGCTTGGAGGGGAACACTTGGGAGCAGTACTTC,CASSLEGNTWEQYF
TRBV6-2/TRBV6-3,TRBD1,-,TRBJ1-5,TGTGCCAGCAGTTACCACCCAACCTGGACAGGGTTCGGCAATCAGCCCCAGCATTTT,CASSYHPTWTGFGNQPQHF
TRBV24-1,-,-,TRBJ2-1,TGTGCCACCAGTGGGCAGGGGTACAATGAGCAGTTCTTC,CATSGQGYNEQFF
TRBV12-5,-,-,TRBJ1-1,TGTGCTACCCCTTTACGGGTATACGACACTGAAGCTTTCTTT,CATPLRVYDTEAFF
TRBV5-6,-,-,TRBJ2-2,TGTGCCAGCAGCTCCCCCGGGACAACGAACACCGGGGAGCTGTTTTTT,CASSSPGTTNTGELFF
TRBV6-5,-,-,TRBJ1-5,TGTGCCAGCAGTTACTCTGGGGGGGCGAGTCAGCCCCAGCATTTT,CASSYSGGASQPQHF
TRBV5-1,-,-,TRBJ2-2,TGCGCCAGCAGCTTGGCCCCGGGTTCGGGCACCGGGGAGCTGTTTTTT,CASSLAPGSGTGELFF
TRBV7-8,TRBD1,once,TRBJ2-7,TGTGCCAGCAGCGACACAGGGGGCGCTTTCTACGAGCAGTACTTC,CASSDTGGAFYEQYF
TRBV5-8,TRBD1,few,TRBJ1-6,TGTGCCACCCGGGACAGCCGTTCACCCCTCCACTTT,CATRDSRSPLHF
TRBV3-1/TRBV3-2,TRBD2,-,TRBJ2-3,TGTGCCAGCAGCCAAACTAGCGGGGGGGCTCCGGGAAGCACAGATACGCAGTATTTT,CASSQTSGGAPGSTDTQYF
TRBV11-2,TRBD1,-,TRBJ2-1,TGTGCCAGCACCCGGGACAGCTACAATGAGCAGTTCTTC,CASTRDSYNEQFF
TRBV7-2,-,-,TRBJ2-3,TGTGCCAGCAGCTTAGCTTATAGCACAGATACGCAGTATTTT,CASSLAYSTDTQYF
TRBV9,TRBD1,-,TRBJ1-5,TGTGCCAGCAGCGTCGGACAGGGTGGGAATCAGCCCCAGCATTTT,CASSVGQGGNQPQHF
TRBV5-1,TRBD2,-,TRBJ2-1,TGCGCCAGCAGCTTGGCCGGGTCTAGCGGTTACAATGAGCAGTTCTTC,CASSLAGSSGYNEQFF
TRBV4-1,-,-,TRBJ2-5,TGCGCCAGCAGCCGAGTTACCCGTGAGGCCCAGTACTTC,CASSRVTREAQYF
TRBV11-3,TRBD2,-,TRBJ2-2,TGTGCCAGCAGCTGGGGAACCGGGACTAGCGGGAGTTTAGGGGAGCTGTTTTTT,CASSWGTGTSGSLGELFF
TRBV4-1,-,-,TRBJ1-1,TGCGCCAGCAGCCAAGATAATGAGCGGGGGGGCACTGAAGCTTTCTTT,CASSQDNERGGTEAFF
TRBV11-3,-,-,TRBJ2-4,TGTGCCAGCAGCTTCAGGGATTCCATTCAGTACTTC,CASSFRDSIQYF
TRBV6-6,TRBD2,-,TRBJ2-1,TGTGCCAGCAGCCCCTCGAGCGGGGCGGCCAATGAGCAGTTCTTC,CASSPSSGAANEQFF
TRBV13,TRBD2,-,TRBJ2-5,TGTGCCAGCAGCCCTCGGACTAGCGTACAAGAGACCCAGTACTTC,CASSPRTSVQETQYF
TRBV10-2,TRBD1,once,TRBJ1-1,TGCGCCAGCAGGACAGGGCAAAACACTGAAGCTTTCTTT,CASRTGQNTEAFF
TRBV2,-,-,TRBJ2-1,TGTGCCAGCACCAGGGGCTCCTACAATGAGCAGTTCTTC,CASTRGSYNEQFF
TRBV29-1,-,-,TRBJ2-7,TGCAGCGTCCCAATTTCGGGGGAGCAGTACTTC,CSVPISGEQYF
TRBV6-5,TRBD2,-,TRBJ2-2,TGTGCCAGCAGTTACCTAGCGGGGTCCTCCGGGGAGCTGTTTTTT,CASSYLAGSSGELFF
TRBV7-2,-,-,TRBJ2-5,TGTGCCAGCAGCTCTGGACAGGGAGGGCGAGAAGAGACCCAGTACTTC,CASSSGQGGREETQYF
TRBV4-1,TRBD1,-,TRBJ2-1,TGCGCCAGCAGCCAGGTTGGGGGACAGGCCTACAATGAGCAGTTCTTC,CASSQVGGQAYNEQFF
TRBV11-2,-,-,TRBJ2-2,TGTGCCAGCAGCTTGTGGGGGGAGGCCGGGGAGCTGTTTTTT,CASSLWGEAGELFF
TRBV6-5,TRBD2,-,TRBJ2-7,TGTGCCAGCAGTTACTCGGAGCGGGGACGACCCTACGAGCAGTACTTC,CASSYSERGRPYEQYF
TRBV7-2,TRBD1,-,TRBJ2-1,TGTGCCAGCAGTCGGGGACAGGGGTTGGATGAGCAGTTCTTC,CASSRGQGLDEQFF
TRBV5-6,-,-,TRBJ2-1,TGTGCCAGCAGCTTGGAACAGGGACACAATGAGCAGTTCTTC,CASSLEQGHNEQFF
TRBV3-1/TRBV3-2,-,-,TRBJ1-5,TGTGCCAGCAGCCACGGACTGAGGGGCAATCAGCCCCAGCATTTT,CASSHGLRGNQPQHF
TRBV10-3,TRBD2,-,TRBJ2-7,TGTGCCATCAGCGCCGGGACTAGCGGGAGCGAGCAGTACTTC,CAISAGTSGSEQYF
TRBV9,TRBD1,-,TRBJ1-1,TGTGCCAGCAGACAGGGGGGTAACACTGAAGCTTTCTTT,CASRQGGNTEAFF
TRBV11-1,-,once,TRBJ2-3,TGTGCCAGCCAAGGGCAGGGTAGGGATACGCAGTATTTT,CASQGQGRDTQYF
TRBV5-6,-,-,TRBJ2-7,TGTGCCAGCACCATGCCAGGTAGCTCCTACGAGCAGTACTTC,CASTMPGSSYEQYF
TRBV19,TRBD2,-,TRBJ2-2,TGTGCCAGTAGTAGGGGACTAGCAGGGAACACCGGGGAGCTGTTTTTT,CASSRGLAGNTGELFF
TRBV27,-,-,TRBJ2-3,TGTGCCAGCAGTTTGGGGATAGCGGCCTCGAAACGAGATACGCAGTATTTT,CASSLGIAASKRDTQYF
TRBV9,-,-,TRBJ2-7,TGTGCCAGCAGCCCTTACCACTCCGGCGAGCAGTACTTC,CASSPYHSGEQYF
TRBV7-9,-,-,TRBJ2-1,TGTGCCAGCAGCCAGCCGGCGGGCAATGAGCAGTTCTTC,CASSQPAGNEQFF
TRBV11-2,TRBD1,-,TRBJ1-1,TGTGCCAGCAGTCAACAGGGGGAAGAAGCTTTCTTT,CASSQQGEEAFF
TRBV4-1,TRBD1,-,TRBJ1-5,TGCGCCAGCAGCCAAGACAGGACAGGGGATAGCAATCAGCCCCAGCATTTT,CASSQDRTGDSNQPQHF
TRBV20-1,-,-,TRBJ1-5,TGCAGTGCTAGTCGGGAGGCCCAGGACCAGCCCCAGCATTTT,CSASREAQDQPQHF
TRBV28,TRBD1,-,TRBJ2-7,TGTGCCAGCAGTTTCCTATCGACAGGGATGAACGAGCAGTACTTC,CASSFLSTGMNEQYF
TRBV2,TRBD1,-,TRBJ2-1,TGTGCCAGCAGTGAGGACAGGGCTTCCTACAATGAGCAGTTCTTC,CASSEDRASYNEQFF
TRBV27,-,-,TRBJ1-6,TGTGCCAGCAGTTTCTACGGGGTTTTAGGTTCACCCCTCCACTTT,CASSFYGVLGSPLHF